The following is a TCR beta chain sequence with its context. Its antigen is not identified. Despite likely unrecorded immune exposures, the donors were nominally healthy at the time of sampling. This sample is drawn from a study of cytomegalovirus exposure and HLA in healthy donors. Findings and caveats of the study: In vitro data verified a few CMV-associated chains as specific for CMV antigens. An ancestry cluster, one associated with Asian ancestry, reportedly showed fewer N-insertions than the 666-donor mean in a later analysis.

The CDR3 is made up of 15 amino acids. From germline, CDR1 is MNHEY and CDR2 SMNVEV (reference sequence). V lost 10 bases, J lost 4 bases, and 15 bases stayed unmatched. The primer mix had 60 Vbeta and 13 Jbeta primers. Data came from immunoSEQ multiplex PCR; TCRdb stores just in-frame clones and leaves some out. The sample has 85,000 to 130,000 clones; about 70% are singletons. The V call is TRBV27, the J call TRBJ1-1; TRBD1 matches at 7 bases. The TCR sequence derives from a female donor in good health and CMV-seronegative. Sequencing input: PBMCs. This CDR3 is CATRVLGGSGTEAFF. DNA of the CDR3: TGTGCCACACGCGTCCTAGGGGGCTCGGGCACTGAAGCTTTCTTT.